These T cell receptor beta chains were read from a single sample in a study of CD8+CD57+ T cells in acquired aplastic anemia. TCRdb re-called the reads through MiXCR, storing one row per CDR3 protein. This sample has some 48,000 distinct CDR3 sequences, with approximately 72% found just once. The sample was sorted CD4+, CD8+, or CD8+CD57+ T cells (not recorded which) from PBMCs. The receptor source for this set is a human donor in good health, serving as a control. Each CDR3 is given with its conserved first and last residue. The D gene is left open where the match is weak. Size is omitted from some rows. Given values are once, few, many or a class for expanded clones.

d_call: NA
j_call: TRBJ1-2
clone_size: many
v_call: TRBV12-3/TRBV12-4
cdr3_nt: TGTGCCACCGCGAGCGCTAACTATGGCTACACCTTC
cdr3_aa: CATASANYGYTF

d_call: TRBD1
j_call: TRBJ2-7
clone_size: NA
v_call: TRBV7-6
cdr3_nt: TGTGCCAGCAGCCCGGCAGGGGGCTACGAGCAGTACTTC
cdr3_aa: CASSPAGGYEQYF

d_call: NA
j_call: TRBJ2-2
clone_size: many
v_call: TRBV5-6
cdr3_nt: TGTGCCAGCAGCTTGGAGGCCGGGGAGCTGTTTTTT
cdr3_aa: CASSLEAGELFF

d_call: TRBD2
j_call: TRBJ2-7
clone_size: NA
v_call: TRBV2
cdr3_nt: TGTGCCAGCAGAAGGACTAGCGGGGTTTACGAGCAGTACTTC
cdr3_aa: CASRRTSGVYEQYF

d_call: NA
j_call: TRBJ2-3
clone_size: NA
v_call: TRBV24-1
cdr3_nt: TGTGCCACCGGTGATGGACACACAGATACGCAGTATTTT
cdr3_aa: CATGDGHTDTQYF

d_call: NA
j_call: TRBJ2-3
clone_size: NA
v_call: TRBV19
cdr3_nt: TGTGCCAGTAGTTCAACCGGGACTAGCACAGATACGCAGTATTTT
cdr3_aa: CASSSTGTSTDTQYF

d_call: TRBD2
j_call: TRBJ2-3
clone_size: once
v_call: TRBV4-1
cdr3_nt: TGCGCCAGCAGCCAAGATGGAGGCGGGGGAAGGACAGATACGCAGTATTTT
cdr3_aa: CASSQDGGGGRTDTQYF

d_call: NA
j_call: TRBJ2-3
clone_size: NA
v_call: TRBV24-1
cdr3_nt: TGTGCCACCAGTGGATTAGGGCTTTTCACAGATACGCAGTATTTT
cdr3_aa: CATSGLGLFTDTQYF

d_call: TRBD2
j_call: TRBJ2-1
clone_size: NA
v_call: TRBV10-3
cdr3_nt: TGTGCCATCAGTGGGCAGCGGGGAGGCGACAATGAGCAGTTCTTC
cdr3_aa: CAISGQRGGDNEQFF

d_call: TRBD1
j_call: TRBJ1-1
clone_size: NA
v_call: TRBV19
cdr3_nt: TGTGCCAGTAGCGCTACAGGGGGAGGGCCTGAAGCTTTCTTT
cdr3_aa: CASSATGGGPEAFF

d_call: NA
j_call: TRBJ1-6
clone_size: NA
v_call: TRBV29-1
cdr3_nt: TGCAGCGTTGGAAGCTCCTATAATTCACCCCTCCACTTT
cdr3_aa: CSVGSSYNSPLHF

d_call: TRBD1
j_call: TRBJ1-2
clone_size: NA
v_call: TRBV29-1
cdr3_nt: TGCAGCGTTGAAGAAAGACAGGGGAGAGATGGCTACACCTTC
cdr3_aa: CSVEERQGRDGYTF

d_call: NA
j_call: TRBJ1-1
clone_size: few
v_call: TRBV19
cdr3_nt: TGTGCCAGTAGTCCGAGGAACACTGAAGCTTTCTTT
cdr3_aa: CASSPRNTEAFF

d_call: NA
j_call: TRBJ2-7
clone_size: medium-sized
v_call: TRBV7-2
cdr3_nt: TGTGCCAGCAGAGACCTTACCTCATACGAGCAGTACTTC
cdr3_aa: CASRDLTSYEQYF

d_call: TRBD2
j_call: TRBJ2-1
clone_size: NA
v_call: TRBV19
cdr3_nt: TGTGCCAGTAACGAACTAGCGGGAGAAGGTGAGCAGTTCTTC
cdr3_aa: CASNELAGEGEQFF

d_call: NA
j_call: TRBJ2-1
clone_size: many
v_call: TRBV28
cdr3_nt: TGTGCCAGCAGTTTGAAGCAGGGCGGTGAGCAGTTCTTC
cdr3_aa: CASSLKQGGEQFF

d_call: TRBD1
j_call: TRBJ1-3
clone_size: NA
v_call: TRBV9
cdr3_nt: TGTGCCAGCAGCGCGACAGGGGGTGGAAACACCATATATTTT
cdr3_aa: CASSATGGGNTIYF

d_call: NA
j_call: TRBJ1-1
clone_size: NA
v_call: TRBV24-1
cdr3_nt: TGTGCCACCAGGGGGGGCGGCACTGAAGCTTTCTTT
cdr3_aa: CATRGGGTEAFF

d_call: TRBD2
j_call: TRBJ2-3
clone_size: NA
v_call: TRBV7-3
cdr3_nt: TGTGCCAGCAGCTTAACGAGGACGGGGGGGCTTGATACGCAGTATTTT
cdr3_aa: CASSLTRTGGLDTQYF

d_call: NA
j_call: TRBJ2-7
clone_size: NA
v_call: TRBV2
cdr3_nt: TGTGCCAGCAGTGTGCAGGGACATACCTACGAGCAGTACTTC
cdr3_aa: CASSVQGHTYEQYF

d_call: TRBD1
j_call: TRBJ1-6
clone_size: NA
v_call: TRBV7-6
cdr3_nt: TGTGCCAGCAGCCAGGACAGGGGGGATTCACCCCTCCACTTT
cdr3_aa: CASSQDRGDSPLHF

d_call: TRBD1
j_call: TRBJ1-4
clone_size: few
v_call: TRBV19
cdr3_nt: TGTGCCAGTAGCCGGACAGGGCGTGGTGAAAAACTGTTTTTT
cdr3_aa: CASSRTGRGEKLFF

d_call: NA
j_call: TRBJ1-6
clone_size: few
v_call: TRBV6-1
cdr3_nt: TGTGCCAGCATGACAGGACAGTATTCACCCCTCCACTTT
cdr3_aa: CASMTGQYSPLHF

d_call: NA
j_call: TRBJ1-5
clone_size: NA
v_call: TRBV10-3
cdr3_nt: TGTGCCATCAAATATCAGCAGCCCCAGCATTTT
cdr3_aa: CAIKYQQPQHF

d_call: TRBD2
j_call: TRBJ2-5
clone_size: once
v_call: TRBV7-2
cdr3_nt: TGTGCCAGCAGCTTGCGGGAGGGCCGTCAAGAGACCCAGTACTTC
cdr3_aa: CASSLREGRQETQYF

d_call: TRBD1
j_call: TRBJ1-5
clone_size: NA
v_call: TRBV24-1
cdr3_nt: TGTGCCACCAGTGACAACAGGGGGCAACAGCCCCAGCATTTT
cdr3_aa: CATSDNRGQQPQHF

d_call: NA
j_call: TRBJ2-3
clone_size: once
v_call: TRBV7-8
cdr3_nt: TGTGCCAGCAGCCCCGCCGCAACGCAGTATTTT
cdr3_aa: CASSPAATQYF

d_call: NA
j_call: TRBJ2-1
clone_size: NA
v_call: TRBV7-2
cdr3_nt: TGTGCCAGCAGCTTATCCTATGAGCAGTTCTTC
cdr3_aa: CASSLSYEQFF

d_call: NA
j_call: TRBJ1-2
clone_size: few
v_call: TRBV25-1
cdr3_nt: TGTGCCAGCGAGGGTTTCTATGGCTACACCTTC
cdr3_aa: CASEGFYGYTF

d_call: TRBD1
j_call: TRBJ1-4
clone_size: NA
v_call: TRBV2
cdr3_nt: TGTGCCAGCAGTGAAATAGGACAGGGGATAGAACTGTTTTTT
cdr3_aa: CASSEIGQGIELFF

d_call: NA
j_call: TRBJ2-1
clone_size: few
v_call: TRBV2
cdr3_nt: TGTGCCAAGATGTCGCCGAACTTCAATGAGCAGTTCTTC
cdr3_aa: CAKMSPNFNEQFF

d_call: NA
j_call: TRBJ2-7
clone_size: NA
v_call: TRBV24-1
cdr3_nt: TGTGCCACCAGTGATTTGGGGGCCTCCTACGAGCAGTACTTC
cdr3_aa: CATSDLGASYEQYF

d_call: NA
j_call: TRBJ1-1
clone_size: once
v_call: TRBV10-3
cdr3_nt: TGTGCCATCAGTGAGTCCGAGTTCGGCACCGGGGCTTTCTTT
cdr3_aa: CAISESEFGTGAFF

d_call: NA
j_call: TRBJ2-7
clone_size: many
v_call: TRBV30
cdr3_nt: TGTGCCTGGAGACGACCTCAATTCCTCGACGAGCAGTACTTC
cdr3_aa: CAWRRPQFLDEQYF

d_call: TRBD1
j_call: TRBJ1-1
clone_size: NA
v_call: TRBV10-3
cdr3_nt: TGTGCCATCAGTGAAAGACAGGGGGCCGTCTTAGGGACTGAAGCTTTCTTT
cdr3_aa: CAISERQGAVLGTEAFF

d_call: NA
j_call: TRBJ2-7
clone_size: many
v_call: TRBV5-1
cdr3_nt: TGCGCCAGCAGCTTGGGTGACACCACCTACGAGCAGTACTTC
cdr3_aa: CASSLGDTTYEQYF

d_call: TRBD1
j_call: TRBJ2-6
clone_size: NA
v_call: TRBV7-3
cdr3_nt: TGTGCCAGCAGCGAGCGAACAGGGGGCGGCGGCGGGGCCAACGTCCTGACTTTC
cdr3_aa: CASSERTGGGGGANVLTF

d_call: NA
j_call: TRBJ2-2
clone_size: NA
v_call: TRBV7-3
cdr3_nt: TGTGCCAGCAGGTCGACAGCCGGCACCGGGGAGCTGTTTTTT
cdr3_aa: CASRSTAGTGELFF

d_call: NA
j_call: TRBJ2-7
clone_size: many
v_call: TRBV11-2
cdr3_nt: TGTGCCAGCAGCTTCCACGAGCAGTACTTC
cdr3_aa: CASSFHEQYF

d_call: NA
j_call: TRBJ1-6
clone_size: NA
v_call: TRBV2
cdr3_nt: TGTGCCAGCAGGACAGCTGGTAATTCACCCCTCCACTTT
cdr3_aa: CASRTAGNSPLHF